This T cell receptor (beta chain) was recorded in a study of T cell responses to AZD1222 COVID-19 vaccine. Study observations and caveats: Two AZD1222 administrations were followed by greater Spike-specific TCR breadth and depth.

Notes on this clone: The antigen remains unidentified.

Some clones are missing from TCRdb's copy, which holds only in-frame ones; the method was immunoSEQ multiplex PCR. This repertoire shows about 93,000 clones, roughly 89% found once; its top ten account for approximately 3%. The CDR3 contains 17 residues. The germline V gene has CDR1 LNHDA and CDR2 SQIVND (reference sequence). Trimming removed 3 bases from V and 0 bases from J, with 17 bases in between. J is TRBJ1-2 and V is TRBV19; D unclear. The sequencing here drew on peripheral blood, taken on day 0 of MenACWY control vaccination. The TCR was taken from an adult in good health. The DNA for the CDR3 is TGTGCCAGTAGTATGAGGGAGTCAGTTCGAGCTAACTATGGCTACACCTTC. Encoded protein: CASSMRESVRANYGYTF.